These 22 T cell receptor beta chains were sequenced from one sample in a study of identical twins. TCRdb re-analysed the 5' RACE reads in MiXCR, keeping a single row per CDR3 protein. The sample holds 450,000 to 650,000 distinct CDR3 sequences, 13% to 15% seen once. Separately, the same data were catalogued under a study of yellow fever vaccine responses in identical twins.

Sequenced input: CD4+ T cells sorted from blood. These receptors were collected from a young woman in good health.

The table lists this clonotype with a few counts. V gene TRBV11-2 combines with J gene TRBJ1-6, with TRBD1 matching over 7 bases. V lost 3 bases to trimming and J lost 6 bases; unmatched junction nucleotides: 5. This CDR3 spans 15 amino acids. Germline lookup yields CDR1 SGHAT and CDR2 FQNNGV. CDR3 amino acids: CASSFRTGVNSPLHF. Here the CDR3 DNA reads TGTGCCAGCAGCTTTAGGACAGGAGTTAATTCACCCCTCCACTTT.

This clonotype was counted ten times or more. The gene calls are TRBV6-1 and TRBJ1-6, with D perhaps TRBD1 (5 bases). The CDR3 loop spans 12 amino acids. Germline values: CDR1 MNHNS, CDR2 SASEGT. V lost 5 bases to trimming and J lost 7 bases, with 6 bases between them. CDR3 sequence (DNA): TGTGCCAGCAGTTCAGGGAATTCACCCCTCCACTTT. This translates into CASSSGNSPLHF.

This clonotype was counted ten times or more. The CDR3 region has the DNA TGCAGCGCTAGAACCGGGACGGCAAACACCGGGGAGCTGTTTTTT. Protein product: CSARTGTANTGELFF. The chain carries TRBV29-1 and TRBJ2-2; D assignment may be TRBD1 or TRBD2 (5 bases each). V shed 7 bases and J shed 2 bases, with 17 bases lying between them. The germline V gene encodes CDR1 SQVTM and CDR2 ANQGSEA. The CDR3 totals 15 residues.

This clonotype was counted between two and nine times. This sequence joins TRBV7-3 and TRBJ2-3; D gene unclear. Germline lookup yields CDR1 SGHTA and CDR2 FQGTGA. The CDR3 has 14 residues. Trimming took 2 bases from V and 6 from J, leaving 12 bases between them. Here the CDR3 reads CASSLVPRVDTQYF. CDR3 DNA: TGTGCCAGCAGCTTAGTACCTAGAGTGGATACGCAGTATTTT.

The rearrangement joins TRBV7-9 to TRBJ2-7; tentative D call: TRBD1 (6 bases). The length of the CDR3 is 14 residues. The ends were cut back, 6 bases at V and 5 bases at J, with 17 bases in the middle. Looked up from germline, CDR1 is SEHNR and CDR2 is FQNEAQ (reference sequence). CDR3 bases: TGTGCCAGCAGAAAGAACAGGGAAGTAAACGAGCAGTACTTC. Translation gives CASRKNREVNEQYF.

Only a few counts were recorded for this clonotype. The chain uses TRBV5-1 and TRBJ2-1, with D hard to call. CDR3 size: 16 residues. The germline V and J ends were trimmed by 0 bases and 1 base, with 11 bases remaining between them. Germline V gene lookup returns CDR1 SGHRS and CDR2 YFSETQ. The CDR3 nucleotides are TGCGCCAGCAGCTTGGAGGGCGGACGATCCTACAATGAGCAGTTCTTC. Translated: CASSLEGGRSYNEQFF.

This clonotype was seen ten or more times. The chain couples TRBV5-1 to TRBJ2-1; possibly TRBD1 for D (6 bases). With 5 bases removed from V and 5 bases from J, the gap between germline ends came to 17 bases. The germline CDR1 and CDR2 sequences are SGHRS and YFSETQ. The CDR3 contains 15 residues. CDR3 region: CASRARDTQHNEQFF. The CDR3 nucleotides read TGCGCCAGCAGGGCCCGGGACACCCAACACAATGAGCAGTTCTTC.

This chain uses TRBV20-1 with TRBJ2-5, with 8 positions matching TRBD1. CDR3 length: 14 amino acids. V dropped 1 base and J dropped 4; count of bases not matched to a gene: 5. Germline values: CDR1 DFQATT, CDR2 SNEGSKA (reference sequence). The chain's CDR3 is CSARGQGMRETQYF. The CDR3, as DNA: TGCAGTGCTAGAGGACAGGGGATGCGAGAGACCCAGTACTTC.

This clonotype was seen many times. This chain connects TRBV12-3 or TRBV12-4 to TRBJ2-4; perhaps TRBD2 as D (7 bases). V was clipped by 7 bases and J by 7 bases, with 23 bases between them. The CDR3 has 16 residues. The CDR3 region has the DNA TGTGCCAGCAACTCCCAGGGTCGGGGGGCGCATAACATTCAGTACTTC. This codes for CASNSQGRGAHNIQYF.

This clonotype was seen more than once but under ten times. The chain combines TRBV12-3 or TRBV12-4 with TRBJ1-5; D not resolved. V was cut by 3 bases and J by 4 bases, with 10 bases left in between. CDR3 size: 14 residues. The CDR3 reads CASSFRPENQPQHF. In DNA form, the CDR3 reads TGTGCCAGCAGTTTTCGGCCGGAAAATCAGCCCCAGCATTTT.

This clonotype was observed a few times. The CDR3 sequence is CASSKSDRNNQPQHF. The CDR3 bases are TGTGCCAGCAGTAAATCTGACAGGAACAATCAGCCCCAGCATTTT. The V and J genes are TRBV12-3 or TRBV12-4 and TRBJ1-5; D perhaps matches TRBD1 (6 bases). V was shortened by 5 bases and J by 3 bases, with 14 bases between the two germline ends. This CDR3 contains 15 residues.

This sequence joins TRBV20-1 and TRBJ1-6, with TRBD1 matching over 7 bases. V gave up 6 bases and J gave up 5 bases; unmatched junction bases: 7. From germline, CDR1 is DFQATT and CDR2 SNEGSKA (reference sequence). This CDR3 spans 14 amino acids. The CDR3 DNA sequence: TGCAGTGCGCCAACCGGGACAGATAATTCACCCCTCCACTTT. Translation gives CSAPTGTDNSPLHF.

The V gene is TRBV5-1, the J gene TRBJ2-3, with TRBD2 as a possible D gene (5 bases). The germline gives CDR1 SGHRS, CDR2 YFSETQ. There are 17 residues in the CDR3. V lost 4 bases, J lost 1 base, and 19 bases lay in between. The CDR3 DNA is TGCGCCAGCAGCCCAAGACCCCTAGCTTCTGGCACAGATACGCAGTATTTT. Protein: CASSPRPLASGTDTQYF.

This clonotype was counted a few times. The chain joins TRBV15 to TRBJ2-1; TRBD2 matches at 10 bases. The CDR3 totals 16 residues. Germline trimming cut 4 bases from V and 4 bases from J; bases unmatched to any gene: 7. The germline V gene has CDR1 LNHNV and CDR2 YYDKDF (reference sequence). This CDR3 is CATSKEGTSVYNEQFF. The CDR3 coding sequence is TGTGCCACCAGCAAAGAAGGGACTAGCGTTTACAATGAGCAGTTCTTC.

The chain links TRBV7-8 to TRBJ2-1, with TRBD2 matching over 16 bases. The CDR3 is made up of 15 amino acids. Germline lookup yields CDR1 SGHVS and CDR2 FQNEAQ. V lost 6 bases to trimming and J lost 7 bases; unmatched junction nucleotides: 3. The CDR3 region is CASRGTSGRVNEQFF. The CDR3 DNA is TGTGCCAGCAGGGGGACTAGCGGGAGGGTTAATGAGCAGTTCTTC.

This clonotype was recorded many times. The chain combines TRBV12-3 or TRBV12-4 with TRBJ2-1, with 13 bases matching TRBD2. Trimming at V came to 5 bases and at J to 6 bases, leaving 4 bases not matched to a gene. The CDR3 consists of 15 residues. The CDR3 DNA is TGTGCCAGCAGTCCGGGACTAGCGGGGACCAATGAGCAGTTCTTC. Residues: CASSPGLAGTNEQFF.

This clonotype was picked up many times. The genes are TRBV12-3 or TRBV12-4 and TRBJ2-5; TRBD2 is a possible D gene (6 bases). The V and J ends lost 7 bases and 3 bases respectively, with 12 bases between them. This CDR3 comprises 13 residues. The CDR3 DNA reads as TGTGCCAGCAACCTTGGGGGGAAAGAGACCCAGTACTTC. Its protein product is CASNLGGKETQYF.

This chain uses TRBV5-5 with TRBJ2-1, with D tentatively TRBD1 (5 bases). The germline V gene encodes CDR1 SGHKS and CDR2 YYEKEE (reference sequence). The CDR3 totals 18 residues. V shed 0 bases and J shed 2 bases, with 18 bases lying between them. The CDR3 DNA is TGTGCCAGCAGCTTGGGGCCCCCCGCCAGGGCCACCTACAATGAGCAGTTCTTC. Protein sequence: CASSLGPPARATYNEQFF.

This clonotype was observed a handful of times. The junction differs from germline at one of its ends, possibly a read error. The genes are TRBV20-1 and TRBJ2-1; 9 bases line up with TRBD2. Germline V gives CDR1 DFQATT, CDR2 SNEGSKA (reference sequence). CDR3 length: 15 amino acids. CDR3 sequence (DNA): TGCAGTGCTAGAGATTCATCCGGGACTAGCTCCCTCCTGCTCTTC. Translating gives CSARDSSGTSSLLLF.

This clonotype was detected only a few times. The gene calls are TRBV15 and TRBJ2-4; D tentatively reads TRBD1 or TRBD2 (6 bases each). From germline, CDR1 is LNHNV and CDR2 YYDKDF (reference sequence). This CDR3 has 14 residues. The V end lost 3 bases, the J end lost 4 bases, and 10 bases lay between the germline ends. The CDR3 nucleotides are TGTGCCACCAGCAGGCGGGACAAAAAAAACATTCAGTACTTC. This sequence encodes CATSRRDKKNIQYF.

Worth noting for this clonotype: The junction and the germline gene differ at one end; a read error may be behind it. This sequence joins TRBV24-1 and TRBJ2-2; a possible D gene is TRBD2 (6 bases). The CDR3 consists of 16 residues. CDR1 and CDR2 from the germline V gene are KGHDR and SFDVKD. CDR3 nucleotide sequence: TGTGCCACCAGTGATTTGAGCAGGGACGACACCGGGGGGCTGTTTTTT. Its protein product is CATSDLSRDDTGGLFF.

This sequence joins TRBV20-1 and TRBJ1-3; no reliable D call. Trimming took 3 bases from V and 2 from J, leaving 11 bases between them. Germline lookup yields CDR1 DFQATT and CDR2 SNEGSKA (reference sequence). The CDR3 is 14 amino acids. The CDR3 nucleotides read TGCAGTGCTAGTTTGGTGGCTACTGGAAACACCATATATTTT. Translation gives CSASLVATGNTIYF.